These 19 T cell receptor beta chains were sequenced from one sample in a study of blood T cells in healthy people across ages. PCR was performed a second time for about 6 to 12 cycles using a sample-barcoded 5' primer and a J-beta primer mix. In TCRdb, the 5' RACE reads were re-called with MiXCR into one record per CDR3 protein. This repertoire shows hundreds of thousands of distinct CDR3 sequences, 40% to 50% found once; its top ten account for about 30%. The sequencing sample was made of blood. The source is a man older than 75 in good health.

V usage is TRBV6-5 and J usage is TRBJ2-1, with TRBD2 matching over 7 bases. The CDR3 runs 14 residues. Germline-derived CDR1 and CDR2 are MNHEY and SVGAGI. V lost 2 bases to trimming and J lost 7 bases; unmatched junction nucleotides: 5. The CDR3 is CASSYVGRLNEQFF. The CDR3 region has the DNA TGTGCCAGCAGTTACGTCGGGAGGCTAAATGAGCAGTTCTTC.

This CDR3 reads CATSRDGTTKNIQYF. For the CDR3, the DNA is TGTGCCACCAGCAGAGACGGGACGACCAAAAACATTCAGTACTTC. The chain combines TRBV15 with TRBJ2-4; either TRBD1 or TRBD2 may supply D (5 bases each). The CDR3 consists of 15 residues. Trimming removed 0 bases at V and 2 bases at J, with 8 bases between. The germline V gene has CDR1 LNHNV and CDR2 YYDKDF (reference sequence).

The CDR3 loop is CASSYHGSNQPQHF. The DNA for the CDR3 is TGTGCCAGCAGTTATCACGGTAGCAATCAGCCCCAGCATTTT. The chain is built from TRBV28 and TRBJ1-5; D gene uncertain. Trimming left V 4 bases short and J 0 bases short, with 7 bases between. The CDR3 is 14 residues long. Per germline, CDR1 MDHEN and CDR2 SYDVKM.

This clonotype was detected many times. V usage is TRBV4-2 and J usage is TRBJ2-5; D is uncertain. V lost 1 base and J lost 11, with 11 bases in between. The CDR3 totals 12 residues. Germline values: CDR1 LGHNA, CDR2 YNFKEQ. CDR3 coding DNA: TGTGCCAGCAGCCAAGTTACTCCTTGGCAGTACTTC. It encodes CASSQVTPWQYF.

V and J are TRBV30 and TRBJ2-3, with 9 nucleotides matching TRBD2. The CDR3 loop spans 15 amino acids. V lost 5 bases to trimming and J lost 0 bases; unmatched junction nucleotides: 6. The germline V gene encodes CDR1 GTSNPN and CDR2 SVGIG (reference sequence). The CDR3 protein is CAWYSRGGSTDTQYF. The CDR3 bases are TGTGCCTGGTACTCGCGGGGGGGCAGCACAGATACGCAGTATTTT.

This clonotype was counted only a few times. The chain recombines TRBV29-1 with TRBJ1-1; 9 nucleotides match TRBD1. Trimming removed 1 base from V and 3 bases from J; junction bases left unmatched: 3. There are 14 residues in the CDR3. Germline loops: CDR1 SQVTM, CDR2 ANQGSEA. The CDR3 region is CSVEGDRAYTEAFF. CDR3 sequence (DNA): TGCAGCGTTGAAGGGGACAGGGCCTACACTGAAGCTTTCTTT.

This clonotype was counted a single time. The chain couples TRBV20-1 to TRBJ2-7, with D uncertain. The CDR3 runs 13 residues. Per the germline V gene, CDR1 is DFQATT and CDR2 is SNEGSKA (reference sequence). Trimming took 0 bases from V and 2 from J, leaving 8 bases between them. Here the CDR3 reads CSARDPATYEQYF. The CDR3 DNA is TGCAGTGCTAGAGATCCCGCCACCTACGAGCAGTACTTC.

CDR3: CSASLANEQYF. The CDR3 bases are TGCAGTGCTAGTCTAGCGAATGAGCAGTACTTC. V and J are TRBV20-1 and TRBJ2-1; possible D gene TRBD2, 6 bases. The DNA end lines up better with TRBJ2-7; the J call may be wrong. Germline assignment: CDR1 DFQATT and CDR2 SNEGSKA (reference sequence). This CDR3 contains 11 residues.

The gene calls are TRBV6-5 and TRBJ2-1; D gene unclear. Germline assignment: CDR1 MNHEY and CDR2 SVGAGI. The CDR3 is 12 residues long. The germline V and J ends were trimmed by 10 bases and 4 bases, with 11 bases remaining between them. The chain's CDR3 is CATSRVYNEQFF. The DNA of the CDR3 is TGTGCCACCTCTAGGGTGTACAATGAGCAGTTCTTC.

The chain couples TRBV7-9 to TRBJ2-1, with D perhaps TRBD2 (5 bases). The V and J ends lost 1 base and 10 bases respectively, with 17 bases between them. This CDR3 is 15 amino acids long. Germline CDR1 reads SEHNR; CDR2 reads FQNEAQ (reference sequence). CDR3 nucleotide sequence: TGTGCCAGCAGCTTAGGGATAGAACGGGGTCAGGAGCAGTTCTTC. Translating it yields CASSLGIERGQEQFF.

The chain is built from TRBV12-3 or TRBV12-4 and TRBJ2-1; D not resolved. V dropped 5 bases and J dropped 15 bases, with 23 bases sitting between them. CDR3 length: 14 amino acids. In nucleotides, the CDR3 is TGTGCCAGCAGTCCCCCGTCGGACCGCACTGGGATGTTCTTC. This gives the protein CASSPPSDRTGMFF.

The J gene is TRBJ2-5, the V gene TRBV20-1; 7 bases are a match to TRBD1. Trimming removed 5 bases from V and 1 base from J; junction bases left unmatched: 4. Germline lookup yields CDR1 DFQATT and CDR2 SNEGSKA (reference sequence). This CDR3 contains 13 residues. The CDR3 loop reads CSAFPGGQETQYF. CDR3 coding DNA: TGCAGTGCTTTTCCAGGGGGCCAAGAGACCCAGTACTTC.

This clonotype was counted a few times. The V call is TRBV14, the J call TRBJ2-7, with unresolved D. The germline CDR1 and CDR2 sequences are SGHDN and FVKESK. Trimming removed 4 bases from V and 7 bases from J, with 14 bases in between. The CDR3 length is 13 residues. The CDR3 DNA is TGTGCCAGCAGCCCACGGGTTTTCGGGGAGCAGTACTTC. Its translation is CASSPRVFGEQYF.

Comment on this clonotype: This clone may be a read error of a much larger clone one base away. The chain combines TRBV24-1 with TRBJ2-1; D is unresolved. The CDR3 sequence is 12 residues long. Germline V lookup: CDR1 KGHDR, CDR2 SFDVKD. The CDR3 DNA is TGTGCCACCAGTGATCTCGGCAATGAGCTGTTCTTC. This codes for CATSDLGNELFF.

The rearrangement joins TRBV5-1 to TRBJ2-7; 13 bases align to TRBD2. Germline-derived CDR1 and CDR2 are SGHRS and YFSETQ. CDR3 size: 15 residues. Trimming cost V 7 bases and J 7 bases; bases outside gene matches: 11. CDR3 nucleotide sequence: TGCGCCAGCCACGCAGGGACTAGCGGGGACAATGAGCAGTACTTC. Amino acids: CASHAGTSGDNEQYF.

The CDR3 loop reads CASRYSSETSTDTQYF. DNA of the CDR3: TGTGCCAGCAGATATAGCTCGGAGACTAGCACAGATACGCAGTATTTT. The V and J genes are TRBV27 and TRBJ2-3; D is undetermined. The CDR3 consists of 16 residues. Per germline, CDR1 MNHEY and CDR2 SMNVEV (reference sequence). V gave up 6 bases and J gave up 0 bases, with 16 bases separating them.

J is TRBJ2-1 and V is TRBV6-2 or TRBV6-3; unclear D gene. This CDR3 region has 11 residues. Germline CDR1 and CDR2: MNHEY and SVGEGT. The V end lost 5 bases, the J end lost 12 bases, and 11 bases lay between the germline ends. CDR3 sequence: CASSPGGWQFF. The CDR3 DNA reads TGTGCCAGCAGTCCCGGCGGCTGGCAGTTCTTC.

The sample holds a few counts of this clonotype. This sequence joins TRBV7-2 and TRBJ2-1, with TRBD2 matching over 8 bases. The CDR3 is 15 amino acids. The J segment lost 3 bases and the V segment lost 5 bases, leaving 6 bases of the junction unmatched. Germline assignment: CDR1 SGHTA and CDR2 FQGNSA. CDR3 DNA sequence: TGTGCCAGCAGCCCCCCCGGGACTAGCTACAATGAGCAGTTCTTC. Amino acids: CASSPPGTSYNEQFF.

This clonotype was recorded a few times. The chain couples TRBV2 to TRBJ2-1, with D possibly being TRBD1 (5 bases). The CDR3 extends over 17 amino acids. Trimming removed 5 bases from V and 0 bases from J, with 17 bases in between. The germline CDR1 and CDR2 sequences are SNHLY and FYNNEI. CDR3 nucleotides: TGTGCCAGCAGTCCGGACACCTCCCCGAGCTCCTACAATGAGCAGTTCTTC. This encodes CASSPDTSPSSYNEQFF.